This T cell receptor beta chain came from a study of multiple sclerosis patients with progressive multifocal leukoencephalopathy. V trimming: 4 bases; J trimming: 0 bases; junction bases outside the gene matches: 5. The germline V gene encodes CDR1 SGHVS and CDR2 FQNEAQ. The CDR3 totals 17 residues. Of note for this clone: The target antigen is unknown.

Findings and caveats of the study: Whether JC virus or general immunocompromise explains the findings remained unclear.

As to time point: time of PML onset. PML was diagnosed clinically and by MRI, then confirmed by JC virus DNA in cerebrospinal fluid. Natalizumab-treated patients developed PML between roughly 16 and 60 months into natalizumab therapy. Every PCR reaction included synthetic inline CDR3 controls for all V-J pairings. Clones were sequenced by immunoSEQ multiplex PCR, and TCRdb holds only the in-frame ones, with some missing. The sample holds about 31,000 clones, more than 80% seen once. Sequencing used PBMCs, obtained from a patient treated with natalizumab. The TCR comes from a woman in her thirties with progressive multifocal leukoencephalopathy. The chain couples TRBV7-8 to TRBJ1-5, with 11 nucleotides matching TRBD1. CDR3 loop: CASSYGTGGSSNQPQHF. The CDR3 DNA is TGTGCCAGCAGCTACGGGACAGGGGGGTCTAGCAATCAGCCCCAGCATTTT.